These T cell receptor beta chains were read from a single sample in a study of blood T cell repertoires in COVID-19. The method was immunoSEQ multiplex PCR; TCRdb's version includes in-frame clones alone and lacks a portion of them. The sample consists of some 200,000 clones, roughly 86% of them appearing once. Sequencing was carried out using peripheral blood. These receptors were taken from a man in his sixties or seventies with acute or convalescent COVID-19. CDR3s include the opening cysteine and the closing phenylalanine or tryptophan. The D gene is left open where the match is weak. Only part of the rows carry a size: once, few, many, or a class if the clone is expanded.

J,V,size,D,CDR3,DNA
TRBJ2-2,TRBV5-1,.,TRBD2,CASSLDRADTAGVGTGELFF,TGCGCCAGCAGCTTGGACAGGGCTGACACAGCGGGAGTCGGAACCGGGGAGCTGTTTTTT
TRBJ1-1,TRBV5-1,.,TRBD1,CASSLVGQGAYTEAFF,TGCGCCAGCAGCTTGGTTGGGCAGGGGGCGTACACTGAAGCTTTCTTT
TRBJ2-3,TRBV7-2,.,.,CASSLVGSTDTQYF,TGTGCCAGCAGCTTAGTCGGGAGCACAGATACGCAGTATTTT
TRBJ1-5,TRBV18,.,TRBD1,CASSPGTGDSNQPQHF,TGTGCCAGCTCACCGGGGACAGGAGATAGCAATCAGCCCCAGCATTTT
TRBJ1-1,TRBV2,.,TRBD1,CASSFSGTENTEAFF,TGTGCCAGCAGTTTTTCCGGGACAGAGAACACTGAAGCTTTCTTT
TRBJ1-2,TRBV4-1,.,.,CASSQPDYGYTF,TGCGCCAGCAGCCAGCCGGACTATGGCTACACCTTC
TRBJ2-7,TRBV15,.,.,CATSATRDTSEQYF,TGTGCCACCAGTGCTACCCGGGACACCTCGGAGCAGTACTTC
TRBJ2-7,TRBV18,once,.,CASSPTQSSYEQYF,TGTGCCAGCTCACCGACTCAGAGCTCCTACGAGCAGTACTTC
TRBJ2-5,TRBV5-6,.,.,CASSLGPRETQYF,TGTGCCAGCAGCCTGGGCCCCAGGGAGACCCAGTACTTC
TRBJ2-3,TRBV10-2,.,TRBD2,CASRGTSGRNPTDTQYF,TGCGCCAGTAGAGGGACTAGCGGGAGGAACCCCACAGATACGCAGTATTTT
TRBJ1-2,TRBV6-6,.,TRBD1,CASTQGQGGFRSYTF,TGTGCCAGCACCCAGGGACAGGGAGGTTTTAGAAGCTACACCTTC
TRBJ1-3,TRBV2,.,.,CASRIRDLGSGNTIYF,TGTGCCAGCAGGATAAGGGACTTGGGCTCTGGAAACACCATATATTTT
TRBJ2-3,TRBV6-5,.,.,CASSSSSDTQYF,TGTGCCAGCAGTTCCTCGTCGGATACGCAGTATTTT
TRBJ1-2,TRBV10-3,once,TRBD1,CAIGGTGDYGYTF,TGTGCCATAGGGGGGACAGGGGACTATGGCTACACCTTC
TRBJ1-1,TRBV5-1,.,TRBD1,CASSSGTGGTEAFF,TGCGCCAGCAGCTCAGGGACAGGGGGCACTGAAGCTTTCTTT
TRBJ1-5,TRBV28,.,TRBD1,CASSSTTGGRQPQHF,TGTGCCAGCAGTTCAACGACAGGGGGTCGACAGCCCCAGCATTTT
TRBJ2-7,TRBV5-1,.,.,CASSLGASYHEQYF,TGCGCCAGCAGCTTGGGGGCTAGCTACCACGAGCAGTACTTC
TRBJ1-2,TRBV28,.,.,CASSFSRVEESGGYTF,TGTGCCAGCAGTTTCAGCAGGGTCGAGGAATCGGGCGGCTACACCTTC
TRBJ2-7,TRBV25-1,.,TRBD1,CASSDGQGPHEQYF,TGTGCCAGCAGTGATGGACAGGGGCCCCACGAGCAGTACTTC
TRBJ2-3,TRBV10-3,once,.,CAISERQGASADTQYF,TGTGCCATCAGTGAGCGGCAAGGGGCGAGCGCAGATACGCAGTATTTT
TRBJ2-7,TRBV7-2,few,.,CASSFFDEQYF,TGTGCCAGCAGCTTTTTCGACGAGCAGTACTTC
TRBJ2-4,TRBV19,once,TRBD1,CASSMSTGTGNLAKNIQYF,TGTGCCAGTAGTATGAGCACCGGGACAGGGAACTTAGCCAAAAACATTCAGTACTTC
TRBJ1-1,TRBV6-1,once,.,CASSEERGNTEAFF,TGTGCCAGCAGTGAAGAGCGGGGGAACACTGAAGCTTTCTTT
TRBJ2-1,TRBV10-3,few,.,CAISDGTRTAHEQFF,TGTGCCATCAGTGACGGGACTCGAACCGCCCATGAGCAGTTCTTC
TRBJ2-1,TRBV28,.,TRBD1,CASSFGDRVNNEQFF,TGTGCCAGCAGTTTTGGGGACAGGGTTAACAATGAGCAGTTCTTC
TRBJ1-3,TRBV9,.,.,CASSPQGAGSAGNTIYF,TGTGCCAGCAGCCCCCAAGGGGCAGGGTCCGCTGGAAACACCATATATTTT
TRBJ2-7,TRBV7-9,.,TRBD1,CASSLTGAVYEQYF,TGTGCCAGCAGCTTGACAGGGGCCGTATACGAGCAGTACTTC
TRBJ2-3,TRBV4-1,.,.,CASSQFSPTTSTDTQYF,TGCGCCAGCAGCCAATTTAGTCCGACAACTAGCACAGATACGCAGTATTTT
TRBJ2-7,TRBV2,.,.,CASSGGPGRDYEQYF,TGTGCCAGCAGCGGGGGCCCGGGGAGGGACTACGAGCAGTACTTC
TRBJ1-6,TRBV5-6,.,TRBD1,CASSLGWTGSSPLHF,TGTGCCAGCAGCTTGGGGTGGACAGGGTCTTCACCCCTCCACTTT
TRBJ1-6,TRBV3-1/TRBV3-2,few,.,CASSQDGGYWGGSPLHF,TGTGCCAGCAGCCAAGATGGAGGTTATTGGGGGGGTTCACCCCTCCACTTT
TRBJ2-2,TRBV28,.,.,CASSSNTGELFF,TGTGCCAGCAGTTCTAACACCGGGGAGCTGTTTTTT
TRBJ1-4,TRBV9,.,.,CASSGSTGWGEKLFF,TGTGCCAGCAGCGGATCGACGGGGTGGGGAGAAAAACTGTTTTTT
TRBJ2-1,TRBV4-2,.,.,CASSQDTRTQRSYNEQFF,TGTGCCAGCAGCCAAGATACACGGACACAACGCTCCTACAATGAGCAGTTCTTC
TRBJ2-7,TRBV10-1,.,.,CASSEGGMVNEQYF,TGCGCCAGCAGTGAAGGGGGTATGGTGAACGAGCAGTACTTC
TRBJ2-7,TRBV1,few,.,CTSSHPGQGRSYEQYF,TGCACCAGCAGCCATCCCGGACAGGGCCGCTCCTACGAGCAGTACTTC
TRBJ1-1,TRBV5-1,.,TRBD1,CASSWRPPGQGSEAFF,TGCGCCAGCAGTTGGAGGCCCCCTGGACAGGGTTCTGAAGCTTTCTTT
TRBJ1-3,TRBV7-9,.,.,CASSQGLWENTIYF,TGTGCCAGCAGCCAGGGACTTTGGGAAAACACCATATATTTT
TRBJ2-3,TRBV4-2,.,TRBD2,CASSLKRGHTDTQYF,TGTGCCAGCAGTCTTAAGCGGGGTCATACAGATACGCAGTATTTT
TRBJ1-6,TRBV4-3,.,.,CASSQDPRNSPLHF,TGCGCCAGCAGCCAAGATCCCCGTAATTCACCCCTCCACTTT
TRBJ2-1,TRBV9,.,TRBD2,CASSTFSGRESEQFF,TGTGCCAGCAGCACTTTTAGCGGGAGGGAGAGTGAGCAGTTCTTC
TRBJ1-1,TRBV19,.,.,CASSTDEEEASEAFF,TGTGCCAGTAGTACCGACGAGGAGGAGGCCTCTGAAGCTTTCTTT
TRBJ1-2,TRBV28,few,.,CASSDTWGYTF,TGTGCCAGCAGCGACACGTGGGGCTACACCTTC
TRBJ1-1,TRBV4-1,.,TRBD1,CASSQGQGSFQAFF,TGCGCCAGCAGCCAAGGACAGGGATCCTTCCAAGCTTTCTTT
TRBJ2-7,TRBV27,.,.,CASSNRGGSSYEQYF,TGTGCCAGCAGTAATAGGGGGGGAAGCTCCTACGAGCAGTACTTC
TRBJ2-5,TRBV5-1,.,TRBD1,CASRETRGPGTQYF,TGCGCCAGCAGAGAGACCAGGGGGCCAGGGACCCAGTACTTC
TRBJ1-3,TRBV6-5,.,.,CASRTQGNTIYF,TGTGCCAGCAGAACACAGGGAAACACCATATATTTT
TRBJ1-5,TRBV14,.,.,CASSQAGTNQPQHF,TGTGCCAGCAGCCAAGCGGGAACTAATCAGCCCCAGCATTTT
TRBJ2-3,TRBV4-1,.,TRBD2,CASSQGLADTDTQYF,TGCGCCAGCAGCCAAGGGCTAGCGGACACAGATACGCAGTATTTT
TRBJ2-1,TRBV6-2/TRBV6-3,.,TRBD2,CASSYSRTSGMFDEQFF,TGTGCCAGCAGTTACTCCAGGACTAGCGGGATGTTCGATGAGCAGTTCTTC
TRBJ2-3,TRBV7-9,.,TRBD2,CASSFTSGGYTDTQYF,TGTGCCAGCAGCTTCACTAGCGGGGGGTACACAGATACGCAGTATTTT
TRBJ1-4,TRBV19,.,.,CASSMARTTALFF,TGTGCCAGTAGTATGGCCCGGACAACAGCACTGTTTTTT
TRBJ1-3,TRBV4-2,.,.,CASSLTGTVGNTIYF,TGTGCCAGCAGCCTCACAGGTACCGTTGGAAACACCATATATTTT
TRBJ2-7,TRBV10-3,.,.,CAISDRGGLYEQYF,TGTGCCATCAGTGATAGGGGGGGGCTTTACGAGCAGTACTTC
TRBJ1-2,TRBV7-9,.,.,CASSERWMNYGYTF,TGTGCCAGCAGTGAGCGGTGGATGAACTATGGCTACACCTTC
TRBJ1-6,TRBV7-2,.,.,CASSFRGSTYNSPLHF,TGTGCCAGCAGCTTTAGGGGGAGCACCTATAATTCACCCCTCCACTTT
TRBJ2-1,TRBV7-9,.,TRBD1,CASSFGQGNADEQFF,TGTGCCAGCAGCTTTGGACAGGGGAATGCGGATGAGCAGTTCTTC
TRBJ1-4,TRBV5-1,once,TRBD1,CASSWTGEEEKLFF,TGCGCCAGCAGCTGGACAGGGGAGGAGGAAAAACTGTTTTTT
TRBJ1-5,TRBV27,.,TRBD1,CASRPPGQPALYSNQPQHF,TGTGCCAGCAGACCCCCGGGACAGCCAGCACTTTATAGCAATCAGCCCCAGCATTTT
TRBJ2-1,TRBV18,.,TRBD2,CASSPPVAGPSYNEQFF,TGTGCCAGCTCACCTCCGGTAGCGGGACCCTCCTACAATGAGCAGTTCTTC